This TCR beta chain was profiled in a study of cytomegalovirus exposure and HLA in healthy donors (dated by TCRdb to about 2017). Regarding the research as a whole: According to an earlier analysis of several hundred of the donors, about 179 million T cells yielded roughly 100 million unique TCR beta sequences and less than 300 Gb of sequence data. Of the 350 to 400 genotyped donors, 81% fell in the genetic ancestry cluster associated with self-reported Caucasian donors. Besides the first cohort of roughly 660 subjects, a separate validation cohort made up of 120 different subjects was used. Across 398 genotyped donors of the cohort, an average of about 240,000 unique TCR beta nucleotide sequences per donor were sequenced, and 15% to 20% of those sequences were non-productive. The study aimed to test whether signatures of past pathogen exposure could be identified by cataloging public T cell receptors. The study profiled the T cell repertoires of hundreds of subjects by immunosequencing and related them to cytomegalovirus serostatus. In a later analysis, previously published TCR beta repertoires from 670 or so donors were re-analyzed and high-resolution HLA genotyping was added so that TCR occurrence patterns could be studied. Typing coverage differed by locus: A, B, C, DRB1 and DQB1 were typed in roughly 629-640 donors, DQA1 in 522, DPA1 in roughly 590, and DPB1 in just under 490. Donor age, sex, ethnicity and CMV serostatus were compiled alongside the repertoire data. About 310 gigabases of sequencing data and 70 million to 85 million unique TCR sequences were included in an early release covering around 600 HLA-typed donors. High-throughput TCR immunosequencing, statistical association of individual TCRs with disease status, and machine learning were combined to predict cytomegalovirus infection status. An earlier analysis of some 500 of the donors used high-throughput TCR beta sequencing to judge whether each TCR beta V gene segment behaved as functional or pseudogenic. HLA typing included class I and class II loci at four-digit resolution. Genome-wide SNP genotypes for about 60% of the roughly 670 donors were used in a later genetic analysis, which treated that subset as a discovery cohort. A handful of DR-DQ haplotypes were handled as single units for association and clustering because linkage in the cohort was strong. All discovery cohort repertoires had been generated on a single sequencing platform. In the later analysis, no new phenotypic data were used to find candidate immune exposures; instead, reliance was placed on TCR beta sequences and their occurrence across donors. Findings and caveats that apply to the study as a whole: According to a later genetic analysis, donors in an Asian-associated ancestry cluster had fewer N-insertions in productive TCRs than the approximately 690-donor mean. The authors suggested that the approach could potentially be generalized to other disease states and immunological phenotypes. A later analysis associated about 16,000 TCR beta sequences with specific HLA alleles at a false discovery rate of 0.05. In an earlier analysis of 450 to 750 of the donors, most TCR beta V segments appeared in productive rearrangements about 90% or about 30% of the time, broadly matching IMGT annotations. The study listed 164 TCR beta chains as associated with cytomegalovirus. A further reported finding was that TCR beta sequences accurately predicted the HLA-A and HLA-B alleles for most subjects in the first cohort. Presence/absence analyses assumed roughly uniform sequencing depth across donors, an assumption that may not hold. A later analysis found that most CMV-associated TCR beta chains appeared HLA-restricted, with HLA associations seemingly driven largely by CMV exposure. Correlated functional status among segregating V segments might be attributable to linkage disequilibrium, but an unknown experimental factor could not be ruled out. Across donors, most TCR sequences were observed very rarely, whereas some public TCRs were present in many individuals. CMV serostatus was the only immune exposure information available for the cohort. Because HLA typing was unavailable for some donors at each locus, only the typed subset was used in association tests. The classifier was reported to diagnose cytomegalovirus status with high specificity and sensitivity in both the original cohort and the validation cohort. The 87-base-pair reads could not distinguish some IMGT-functional V segments, including TRBV6-2 and TRBV6-3, so those segments were excluded. In vitro tests confirmed that a few of the cytomegalovirus-associated TCR beta chains recognize cytomegalovirus antigens. V-gene and J-gene trimming of TCR beta chains was associated with a missense DCLRE1C variant in a later genetic analysis, and the association was replicated in an independent cohort. In a later analysis, HLA-associated TCR beta chains were found to be more clonally expanded and to have lower generation probabilities than equally common non-associated chains. The sequencing pipeline was judged likely to have produced a cluster of highly shared sequence variants as a technical artifact. Over 15 rarely observed V segments, including chromosome 9 orphons, were excluded from the earlier analysis of a few hundred of the donors because counts were too low. In a later analysis, TCR association rates were found to vary across HLA loci, with the most associated TCRs seen for DRB1 alleles and the fewest for HLA-C alleles. This cohort had only TCR beta chains sequenced, and the lack of alpha or paired-chain data limited which features could be detected. Assigning TCR associations to individual alleles was difficult when HLA alleles, especially DR and DQ, strongly co-occurred. In a later analysis, several top co-occurrence clusters were reported to appear linked to parvovirus B19, influenza, CMV and Epstein-Barr virus.

The table lists this clone with a few counts. The antigen it binds to is not known. The input lacks base qualities; no much larger clone sits a single base away. From a lookup of the germline V gene, CDR1 and CDR2 are SGHRS and YFSETQ. From cysteine to phenylalanine, the CDR3 is 15 amino acids long. Only the CDR3 DNA is retained, 45 bases long and in frame from the first base. Ends trimmed: V by 4 bases, J by 2 bases; bases unmatched to a gene: 6. Libraries were made using the immunoSEQ multiplex PCR assay. For the multiplex PCR, a mixture combining 60 forward primers for TCR Vbeta segments and 13 reverse primers for TCR Jbeta segments was used. A multiplex PCR assay on genomic DNA amplified the CDR3 region of rearranged TCR beta genes. The Illumina HiSeq System was used to sequence the amplified TCR beta libraries as 87-base-pair reads. The original pipeline was this. In a later analysis, roughly 80 million unique TCR beta chains were counted across the 500 to 850 repertoires, and roughly 11 million of these chains were shared by at least two donors. A nearest-neighbor algorithm error-corrected the raw reads and collapsed the reads into unique sequences, merging closely related sequences to remove PCR and sequencing errors. To assign V, D and J gene segments, CDR3 sequences were aligned to IMGT reference sequences. For a sequence to be retained, a match of at least six nucleotides was required to both a V gene segment and a J gene segment. Rearrangements were called productive when the CDR3 lacked stop codons and stayed in frame with V and J; all others were non-productive. Following IMGT convention, CDR3 was defined as the stretch from the second conserved V-encoded cysteine to the conserved J-encoded phenylalanine. The earlier analysis of some 600 of the donors excluded sequences that lacked an unambiguous match to a single V gene segment. In an earlier analysis of some 590 of the donors, V segments were called functional above 56.7% productive rearrangements and were called segregating when the between-donor standard deviation exceeded 5%. A statistical classification framework was built for diagnosing cytomegalovirus status from the catalog of TCR beta chain sequences. In a later analysis, TCR nucleotide sequences were compared against IMGT/GENE-DB human TR gene sequences so that V and J genes could be assigned. The TCRdist pipeline was used in a later analysis to assign CDR3 sequences and most-parsimonious VDJ recombination scenarios. In a later analysis, each TCR beta chain was defined by its CDR3 amino acid sequence together with its V-gene family, and reads without a unique V-gene family were excluded. A later analysis removed 550 to 650 highly shared, low-generation-probability nucleotide sequences to deal with suspected cross-contamination and a sequencing artifact. In a later analysis, a clonal expansion index for each public chain was calculated from normalized within-repertoire ranks of inferred template counts. In a later analysis, generation probabilities were computed using a VDJ recombination model fitted to out-of-frame rearrangements, and the results were checked against IGoR. In a later analysis, TCR-TCR, TCR-HLA and TCR-CMV co-occurrence was scored with hypergeometric tests, and a repertoire-size bias correction was applied to TCR pairs. To estimate false discovery rates, a later analysis permuted the HLA or CMV assignments 20 times. In a later analysis, co-occurring TCRs were grouped using DBSCAN, with TCRdist sequence similarity added in when clustering inside HLA-allele-positive subsets. Repertoires with fewer than 30,000 or more than 120,000 public chains were left out of co-occurrence clustering, as were about five repertoires with anomalous nucleotide sharing. Held by TCRdb, this immuneACCESS table contains in-frame sequences only and omits some clones. Under half of the omission traces to an unresolved V gene where checked; the cause of the rest is unknown. The V and J calls and clone size come from that table; D and trimming were worked out from the DNA. In all, the sample holds 200,000 or so clones, and more than 80% of those were seen once. The biggest ten clones account for 2.6% of the sample.

In total, approximately 700 healthy bone marrow donors made up the cohort. At the time of sampling, every cohort member was nominally healthy, though immune exposures that went unrecorded were likely present. The donor tested CMV seropositive and was one of the 289 seropositive cohort members. Every donor gave a peripheral blood sample, and the peripheral blood mononuclear cells from that sample were used for TCR beta sequencing. Genomic DNA was extracted from the blood cell samples with the Qiagen DNeasy Blood Extraction Kit. Source material: PBMCs. This clonotype was sampled from a woman aged 50 to 60 in good health and CMV-seropositive. This receptor chain uses TRBV5-1 and TRBJ2-5; 9 bases in between match TRBD1. At the DNA level, the sequence is TGCGCCAGCAGCAGGGGACAGGGTACTCAAGAGACCCAGTACTTC. Its translation reads: CASSRGQGTQETQYF. Outside the CDR3, residues come from the reference TRBV5-1 and TRBJ2-5 proteins, so the full variable domain is: KAGVTQTPRYLIKTRGQQVTLSCSPISGHRSVSWYQQTPGQGLQFLFEYFSETQRNKGNFPGRFSGRQFSNSRSEMNVSTLELGDSALYLCASSRGQGTQETQYFGPGTRLLVL.